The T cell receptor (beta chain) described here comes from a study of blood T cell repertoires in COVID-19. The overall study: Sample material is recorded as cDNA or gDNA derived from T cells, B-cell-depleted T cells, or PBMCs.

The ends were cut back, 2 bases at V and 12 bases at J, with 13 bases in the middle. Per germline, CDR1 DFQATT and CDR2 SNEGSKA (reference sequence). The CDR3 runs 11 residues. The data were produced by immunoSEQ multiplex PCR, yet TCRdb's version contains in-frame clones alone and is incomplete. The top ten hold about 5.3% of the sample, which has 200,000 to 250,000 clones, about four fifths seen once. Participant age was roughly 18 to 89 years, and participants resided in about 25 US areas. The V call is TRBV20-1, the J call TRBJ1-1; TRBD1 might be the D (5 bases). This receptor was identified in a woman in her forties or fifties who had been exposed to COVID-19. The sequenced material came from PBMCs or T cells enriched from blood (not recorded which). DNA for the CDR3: TGCAGTGCTAGACAGGGACTCGAGACTTTCTTT. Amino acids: CSARQGLETFF.